A single sample is the source of the 22 T cell receptor beta chains below, sequenced in a study of breast tumors, draining lymph nodes, adjacent tissues. The lymph nodes were axillary draining lymph nodes from breast cancer patients. In TCRdb, the multiplex PCR reads were re-called with MiXCR into one record per CDR3 protein. The table records about 130,000 distinct CDR3 sequences, 21% of them present only once. The sequenced sample consisted of axillary lymph node tissue. These receptors came from a female donor with breast cancer. Some clones in this sample may be carry-over from other donors' samples.

As to this clonotype: It may be a read error: a sequence one base away is much more abundant. This chain links TRBV20-1 with TRBJ1-5; no definite D call. The CDR3 loop spans 13 amino acids. Looked up from germline, CDR1 is DFQATT and CDR2 is SNEGSKA (reference sequence). The CDR3 spells CSARVQSNQPRHF. CDR3 in DNA: TGCAGTGCTAGAGTGCAGTCGAATCAGCCCCGGCATTTT.

As concerns this clonotype: One base away lies a much larger clone, so this may be a sequencing read error. The chain couples TRBV9 to TRBJ2-3; possible D gene TRBD2, 5 bases. Germline assignment: CDR1 SGDLS and CDR2 YYNGEE. The length of the CDR3 is 14 residues. Trimming took 4 bases from V and 6 from J, leaving 15 bases between them. The CDR3 is CASSPDSSADTQYF. In DNA, the CDR3 is TGTGCCAGCAGCCCGGACTCCTCGGCGGATACGCAGTATTTT.

This clonotype turned up a few times. V and J are TRBV28 and TRBJ1-4; tentatively, D is TRBD1 (5 bases). Trimming removed 7 bases at V and 8 bases at J, with 11 bases between. Germline CDR1 MDHEN, CDR2 SYDVKM. CDR3 length equals 12 residues. The CDR3 DNA is TGTGCCAGCAAGGGGTTGGGGGAAAAACTGTTTTTT. It yields the protein CASKGLGEKLFF.

This clonotype has ten or more counts. This chain joins TRBV5-6 and TRBJ1-2, with 7 bases that match TRBD1. The germline V gene encodes CDR1 SGHDT and CDR2 YYEEEE. With V trimmed by 4 bases and J by 4 bases, 7 bases remained unmatched. CDR3 length: 14 amino acids. CDR3 coding DNA: TGTGCCAGCAGCCACCCGACAGGGCCCTATGGCTACACCTTC. It is translated as CASSHPTGPYGYTF.

This clonotype was picked up many times. The rearrangement links TRBV6-6 to TRBJ2-2, with D unclear. This CDR3 has 13 residues. Trimming pared 0 bases from V and 7 bases from J, leaving 6 bases between. Germline V gene sequence: CDR1 MNHNY, CDR2 SVGAGI (reference sequence). The CDR3 loop reads CASSYSRSGELFF. DNA for the CDR3: TGTGCCAGCAGTTACTCCCGGAGCGGGGAGCTGTTTTTT.

In its sample, this clonotype was seen once. Sequence at one end of the junction differs from germline and may be a read error. The chain combines TRBV5-1 with TRBJ1-4; D possibly corresponds to TRBD1 (5 bases). Germline V gives CDR1 SGHRS, CDR2 YFSETQ. The CDR3 length is 14 residues. The CDR3 DNA sequence: TGCGCCAGCGGCTTGGACGGGGCGGAGAGGGAACTGTTTTTT. Encoded protein: CASGLDGAERELFF. The full variable domain, rest sourced from reference TRBV5-1 and TRBJ1-4, is KAGVTQTPRYLIKTRGQQVTLSCSPISGHRSVSWYQQTPGQGLQFLFEYFSETQRNKGNFPGRFSGRQFSNSRSEMNVSTLELGDSALYLCASGLDGAERELFFGSGTQLSVL.

This clonotype was recorded at least ten times. The chain is built from TRBV4-1 and TRBJ1-5; D might be TRBD1 (6 bases). This CDR3 comprises 15 residues. Germline V lookup: CDR1 MGHRA, CDR2 YSYEKL. Trimming shortened V by 1 base and J by 2 bases, and 9 bases separated the two germline ends. CDR3 amino acids: CASSQGDRRNQPQHF. The DNA of the CDR3 is TGCGCCAGCAGCCAAGGTGACAGGCGCAATCAGCCCCAGCATTTT.

For this clonotype: This clone may be a read error of a much larger clone one base away. The chain links TRBV5-1 to TRBJ1-5; TRBD1 might be the D (5 bases). The CDR3 extends over 15 amino acids. Germline CDR1 is SGHRS and CDR2 is YFSETQ. Trimming removed 0 bases from V and 3 bases from J, with 10 bases in between. CDR3 loop: CASSLGEGLNQPQHF. The CDR3, as DNA: TGCGCCAGCAGCTTGGGGGAGGGACTCAATCAGCCCCAGCATTTT.

This clonotype was counted a few times. This sequence joins TRBV28 and TRBJ2-7; D gene ambiguous. This CDR3 spans 11 amino acids. With 4 bases removed from V and 4 bases from J, the gap between germline ends came to 5 bases. The germline V gene has CDR1 MDHEN and CDR2 SYDVKM. As DNA, the CDR3 is TGTGCCAGCAGTTCTAAATACGAGCAGTACTTC. Amino acid sequence: CASSSKYEQYF.

This clonotype was counted ten times or more. This chain links TRBV20-1 with TRBJ2-3; 9 nucleotides agree with TRBD2. The CDR3 loop spans 17 amino acids. Germline loops: CDR1 DFQATT, CDR2 SNEGSKA (reference sequence). V gave up 3 bases and J gave up 1 base; unmatched junction bases: 11. The CDR3 protein is CSASWASGKVGTDTQYF. The CDR3 DNA is TGCAGTGCTAGTTGGGCTAGCGGGAAGGTGGGCACAGATACGCAGTATTTT.

This clonotype was detected many times. The chain is built from TRBV5-6 and TRBJ2-1, with D perhaps TRBD1 or TRBD2 (5 bases each). This CDR3 spans 16 amino acids. The germline CDR1 and CDR2 sequences are SGHDT and YYEEEE. The V end lost 4 bases, the J end lost 2 bases, and 16 bases lay between the germline ends. The CDR3 loop is CASSPSKGRPYNEQFF. As DNA, the CDR3 is TGTGCCAGCAGCCCCTCTAAGGGACGGCCCTACAATGAGCAGTTCTTC.

This clonotype was seen only a few times. This chain joins TRBV3-1 and TRBJ2-1; 10 bases align to TRBD1. The V gene's germline CDR1 is LGHDT and CDR2 YNNKEL (reference sequence). J lost 6 bases, V lost 2 bases, and 7 bases had no gene match. CDR3 size: 16 residues. CDR3 nucleotide sequence: TGTGCCAGCAGCCAAAAATCGGGACAGGGGCTCAATGAGCAGTTCTTC. Protein product: CASSQKSGQGLNEQFF.

This clonotype was counted at least ten times. J is TRBJ1-6 and V is TRBV7-9; D gene ambiguous. Trimming cost V 4 bases and J 7 bases, with 11 bases left between them. The CDR3 covers 14 residues. Germline CDR1 SEHNR, CDR2 FQNEAQ (reference sequence). Here the CDR3 DNA reads TGTGCCAGCAGCTCTTCCCTGATGAATTCACCCCTCCACTTT. Translated, it gives CASSSSLMNSPLHF.

With regard to this clonotype: It may be a read error: a sequence one base away is much more abundant. The chain is built from TRBV9 and TRBJ1-2; unclear D gene. V was cut by 4 bases and J by 6 bases, with 7 bases left in between. Germline assignment: CDR1 SGDLS and CDR2 YYNGEE. The CDR3 consists of 11 residues. The CDR3 region is CASSHNHGYTF. The CDR3 nucleotides are TGTGCCAGCAGCCACAACCATGGCTACACCTTC.

The table lists this clonotype with many counts. V usage is TRBV9 and J usage is TRBJ2-2, with TRBD2 identical over 11 bases. The J segment lost 4 bases and the V segment lost 3 bases, leaving 5 bases of the junction unmatched. Germline V gene data show CDR1 as SGDLS and CDR2 as YYNGEE. The CDR3 is 16 amino acids. For the CDR3, the DNA is TGTGCCAGCAGCGGCGGACTAGCGGGCCCCACCGGGGAGCTGTTTTTT. Protein product: CASSGGLAGPTGELFF.

Details on this clonotype: A much more abundant neighbour one base away suggests this may be a read error. It is likely a read error, because the conserved phenylalanine at the end of the CDR3 is missing. The V and J genes are TRBV5-5 and TRBJ2-1; D is ambiguous. Germline V gene data show CDR1 as SGHKS and CDR2 as YYEKEE (reference sequence). CDR3 length equals 13 residues. Trimming cost V 0 bases and J 7 bases, with 8 bases left between them. This CDR3 reads CASSLVFANEQFL. In DNA, the CDR3 is TGTGCCAGCAGCTTGGTTTTCGCAAATGAGCAGTTCCTC.

This clonotype was seen at least ten times. CDR3 sequence: CASSFSGTGYHEQFF. The CDR3 region has the DNA TGTGCCAGCAGCTTTTCCGGGACAGGGTACCATGAGCAGTTCTTC. V gene TRBV5-5 combines with J gene TRBJ2-1; 9 bases are a match to TRBD1. From germline, CDR1 is SGHKS and CDR2 YYEKEE (reference sequence). Germline trimming cut 2 bases from V and 8 bases from J; bases unmatched to any gene: 8. The CDR3 has 15 residues.

In this sample, this clonotype turned up many times. The chain is built from TRBV18 and TRBJ2-2; D is undetermined. V was clipped by 3 bases and J by 3 bases, with 8 bases between them. Germline V CDR1 and CDR2: KGHSH, LQKENI. The CDR3 is 14 amino acids. CDR3: CASSPVAYTGELFF. The CDR3 nucleotides are TGTGCCAGCTCACCCGTTGCCTACACCGGGGAGCTGTTTTTT.

This clonotype was seen just once. A single base separates this from a much larger clone, so it may be a read error. The genes are TRBV9 and TRBJ1-3; D is possibly TRBD1 (5 bases). Germline values: CDR1 SGDLS, CDR2 YYNGEE. This CDR3 comprises 14 residues. The DNA of the CDR3 is TGTGCCAGCAGCTCTAAGGGGTCTGGAAACATCATATATTTT. This gives the protein CASSSKGSGNIIYF.

About this clonotype itself: This may come from a read error, since a much larger clone is one base off. V and J are TRBV24-1 and TRBJ2-5, with no clear D. This CDR3 has 16 amino acids. Per the germline V gene, CDR1 is KGHDR and CDR2 is SFDVKD. The CDR3: CATGDSRLANKETQYF. Here the CDR3 DNA reads TGTGCCACCGGTGACTCCCGACTGGCCAACAAGGAGACCCAGTACTTC.

This clonotype was observed a handful of times. J is TRBJ2-4 and V is TRBV7-9, with unresolved D. V was clipped by 3 bases and J by 4 bases, with 13 bases between them. Germline V gene sequence: CDR1 SEHNR, CDR2 FQNEAQ (reference sequence). The CDR3 sequence is 15 residues long. CDR3 amino acids: CASSFTAENKNIQYF. The CDR3 DNA is TGTGCCAGCAGCTTTACGGCAGAAAATAAAAACATTCAGTACTTC. Complete variable domain (other parts from reference TRBV7-9 and TRBJ2-4): DTGVSQNPRHKITKRGQNVTFRCDPISEHNRLYWYRQTLGQGPEFLTYFQNEAQLEKSRLLSDRFSAERPKGSFSTLEIQRTEQGDSAMYLCASSFTAENKNIQYFGAGTRLSVL.

V gene TRBV7-2 combines with J gene TRBJ2-1, with 8 bases aligning to TRBD2. CDR1 is SGHTA and CDR2 is FQGNSA in the germline V gene. The junction had 15 bases not matched to a gene; V was cut back by 2 bases and J by 0 bases. The CDR3 covers 20 residues. The CDR3 loop is CASSLRASGLRHASYNEQFF. DNA of the CDR3: TGTGCCAGCAGCTTAAGGGCTAGCGGGCTCCGCCACGCCTCCTACAATGAGCAGTTCTTC.